The 20 T cell receptor beta chains below all came from one sample that was sequenced in a study of blood T cell repertoires in COVID-19. The method was immunoSEQ multiplex PCR; TCRdb's version includes in-frame clones alone and lacks a portion of them. Here the sample spans roughly 110,000 clones, around 90% being singletons. Sequenced sample: peripheral blood. These receptors all stem from a woman in her twenties or thirties with acute or convalescent COVID-19.

This clone was detected only once. The rearrangement uses TRBV2 and TRBJ1-4, with 8 bases lining up with TRBD1. Germline assignment: CDR1 SNHLY and CDR2 FYNNEI. The CDR3 is 19 residues long. J lost 7 bases, V lost 8 bases, and 24 bases had no gene match. The DNA for the CDR3 is TGTGCCAGCTACCCCTGGGGAACAGGGGGACTTGGGGTTGGTGAAAAACTGTTTTTT. Translated: CASYPWGTGGLGVGEKLFF. Filled out from reference TRBV2 and TRBJ1-4, the complete variable domain reads EPEVTQTPSHQVTQMGQEVILRCVPISNHLYFYWYRQILGQKVEFLVSFYNNEISEKSEIFDDQFSVERPDGSNFTLKIRSTKLEDSAMYFCASYPWGTGGLGVGEKLFFGSGTQLSVL.

The chain couples TRBV29-1 to TRBJ2-5, with 10 bases that match TRBD1. The CDR3 is made up of 14 amino acids. Germline V gene lookup returns CDR1 SQVTM and CDR2 ANQGSEA. V lost 6 bases, J lost 4 bases, and 8 bases stayed unmatched. Written as DNA, the CDR3 is TGCAGCGTCTCTGGGACAGGGGCTCGAGAGACCCAGTACTTC. Its translation is CSVSGTGARETQYF.

V and J are TRBV7-3 and TRBJ2-1; 13 nucleotides agree with TRBD2. The CDR3 extends over 15 amino acids. Germline loops: CDR1 SGHTA, CDR2 FQGTGA. J gave up 9 bases and V 2 bases, and 4 bases lay outside the gene matches. The CDR3 spells CASSLEGLAGVEQFF. CDR3 nucleotide sequence: TGTGCCAGCAGCTTAGAAGGACTAGCGGGAGTTGAGCAGTTCTTC.

The chain carries TRBV28 and TRBJ1-2; 11 positions agree with TRBD1. The CDR3 consists of 18 residues. Per germline, CDR1 MDHEN and CDR2 SYDVKM. After removal of 7 bases from V and 4 bases from J, the junction contained 17 bases not matched to a gene. CDR3 bases: TGTGCCAGCAACCTGTTGGGACAGGGGGGAACCTCGGGCTATGGCTACACCTTC. It is translated as CASNLLGQGGTSGYGYTF.

The rearrangement uses TRBV29-1 and TRBJ1-4; tentative D call: TRBD1 (6 bases). Trimming removed 3 bases from V and 5 bases from J, with 10 bases in between. CDR1 is SQVTM and CDR2 is ANQGSEA in the germline V gene. The CDR3 consists of 13 residues. The CDR3 DNA sequence: TGCAGCGTTGAGAGGGGGAAGAATGAAAAACTGTTTTTT. As protein: CSVERGKNEKLFF.

V gene TRBV28 combines with J gene TRBJ2-7, with a weak D call TRBD2 (5 bases). Deletions cut 2 bases from V and 6 bases from J, with 8 bases between. This CDR3 comprises 12 residues. Per germline, CDR1 MDHEN and CDR2 SYDVKM. The CDR3 DNA is TGTGCCAGCAGTTTAATCCGGGGCGAGCAGTACTTC. Its translation is CASSLIRGEQYF.

The CDR3 coding sequence is TGTGCCAGCAGCTTACGGGCTGGGAGCTCCTACGAGCAGTACTTC. Its translation: CASSLRAGSSYEQYF. The chain carries TRBV7-6 and TRBJ2-7, with D possibly TRBD2 on 5 matching bases. Germline lookup yields CDR1 SGHVS and CDR2 FNYEAQ. Trimming took off 2 bases at V and 0 bases at J, with 11 bases between the two ends. The CDR3 has 15 amino acids.

V gene TRBV28 combines with J gene TRBJ1-5, with D perhaps TRBD1 (6 bases). CDR1 is MDHEN, CDR2 SYDVKM, per germline. CDR3 length: 19 residues. Trimming shortened V by 2 bases and J by 0 bases, and 20 bases separated the two germline ends. The CDR3 DNA reads as TGTGCCAGCAGTTTAGGACAGTTGTCGCGGCTGTATAGCAATCAGCCCCAGCATTTT. Translated: CASSLGQLSRLYSNQPQHF.

The chain recombines TRBV15 with TRBJ2-1; the match to TRBD2 covers 13 bases. Germline loops: CDR1 LNHNV, CDR2 YYDKDF (reference sequence). The CDR3 spans 16 residues. The V and J ends lost 5 bases and 8 bases, in that order; junction bases with no gene match: 9. Here the CDR3 reads CATSPPGLAGLDEQFF. The CDR3 DNA reads TGTGCCACCAGCCCTCCGGGACTAGCGGGGCTTGATGAGCAGTTCTTC.

The chain combines TRBV5-8 with TRBJ2-5; the D gene is possibly TRBD2 (5 bases). From germline, CDR1 is SGHTS and CDR2 YDEGEE. This CDR3 comprises 13 residues. V was cut by 1 base and J by 6 bases, with 10 bases left in between. The CDR3 spells CASSLSSAQTQYF. Here the CDR3 DNA reads TGTGCCAGCAGCTTGAGTAGCGCACAGACCCAGTACTTC.

The chain combines TRBV6-6 with TRBJ2-5; possible D gene TRBD2, 7 bases. CDR1 MNHNY and CDR2 SVGAGI come from the germline V gene (reference sequence). The CDR3 spans 14 residues. V was pared by 1 base and J by 3 bases, with 9 bases between. For the CDR3, the DNA is TGTGCCAGCAGTTACTGGGGGGGCGAAGAGACCCAGTACTTC. Translation: CASSYWGGEETQYF.

The chain carries TRBV4-3 and TRBJ1-4, with D possibly TRBD1 on 5 matching bases. With 4 bases removed from V and 0 bases from J, the gap between germline ends came to 18 bases. CDR3 length equals 18 residues. CDR1 and CDR2 (germline): LGHNA, YSLEER. The CDR3 sequence is CASSPDRPSFATNEKLFF. The CDR3 DNA follows: TGCGCCAGCAGCCCCGACAGACCGTCCTTTGCAACTAATGAAAAACTGTTTTTT.

The chain links TRBV2 to TRBJ1-2, with 7 nucleotides matching TRBD1. Germline-derived CDR1 and CDR2 are SNHLY and FYNNEI. The trim removed 6 bases at V and 3 bases at J, leaving 4 bases unmatched. The CDR3 loop spans 13 amino acids. The CDR3 here is CASREDRYYGYTF. The DNA for the CDR3 is TGTGCCAGCAGAGAGGACAGGTACTATGGCTACACCTTC.

The chain couples TRBV9 to TRBJ2-1; the D gene is possibly TRBD2 (5 bases). This CDR3 is 14 amino acids long. Trimming pared 4 bases from V and 7 bases from J, leaving 15 bases between. From germline, CDR1 is SGDLS and CDR2 YYNGEE. In DNA form, the CDR3 reads TGTGCCAGCAGCCCCACTAGTGATCGGAATGAGCAGTTCTTC. Amino acid sequence: CASSPTSDRNEQFF.

The CDR3 loop is CATSRERTATNNSPLHF. The CDR3 coding sequence is TGTGCCACCAGCAGAGAGAGGACAGCTACGAACAATTCACCCCTCCACTTT. The chain is built from TRBV15 and TRBJ1-6; D might be TRBD1 (6 bases). Between the trimmed V and J ends, which lost 0 bases and 7 bases, there was a span of 16 bases. The CDR3 runs 17 residues. Germline loops: CDR1 LNHNV, CDR2 YYDKDF (reference sequence). The complete variable domain, with remaining parts taken from reference TRBV15 and TRBJ1-6, reads DAMVIQNPRYQVTQFGKPVTLSCSQTLNHNVMYWYQQKSSQAPKLLFHYYDKDFNNEADTPDNFQSRRPNTSFCFLDIRSPGLGDTAMYLCATSRERTATNNSPLHFGNGTRLTVT.

The genes are TRBV3-1 (or the pseudogene TRBV3-2) and TRBJ1-2; 10 bases map to TRBD1. This CDR3 has 15 amino acids. Germline V gives CDR1 LGHDT, CDR2 YNNKEL (reference sequence). After removal of 4 bases from V and 2 bases from J, the junction contained 4 bases not matched to a gene. This chain's CDR3 is CASSRDRGQNYGYTF. The CDR3 DNA is TGTGCCAGCAGCCGAGACAGGGGGCAGAACTATGGCTACACCTTC.

Only a few counts were recorded for this clone. The rearrangement joins TRBV28 to TRBJ2-1; 8 bases match TRBD1. After removal of 6 bases from V and 2 bases from J, the junction contained 6 bases not matched to a gene. Germline-derived CDR1 and CDR2 are MDHEN and SYDVKM. This CDR3 contains 15 residues. The CDR3 DNA reads as TGTGCCAGCAGCTCTATGGACAGGGCCTACAATGAGCAGTTCTTC. It is translated as CASSSMDRAYNEQFF.

The chain combines TRBV11-2 with TRBJ1-2; D may be TRBD1 (5 bases). V dropped 8 bases and J dropped 4 bases, with 14 bases sitting between them. Germline V gene data show CDR1 as SGHAT and CDR2 as FQNNGV. The CDR3 extends over 13 amino acids. The CDR3 loop reads CASGGDVPYGYTF. DNA of the CDR3: TGTGCCAGCGGGGGGGACGTACCCTATGGCTACACCTTC.

The V gene is TRBV25-1, the J gene TRBJ1-4; perhaps TRBD1 as D (5 bases). The CDR3 length is 15 residues. The germline CDR1 and CDR2 sequences are MGHDK and SYGVNS. V was clipped by 8 bases and J by 2 bases, with 15 bases between them. The CDR3: CASQSPRGTNEKLFF. Here the CDR3 DNA reads TGTGCCAGCCAGAGCCCCCGGGGGACTAATGAAAAACTGTTTTTT.

The rearrangement links TRBV6-4 to TRBJ2-1; 11 positions match TRBD2. Germline V CDR1 and CDR2: MRHNA, SNTAGT. With V trimmed by 4 bases and J by 0 bases, 8 bases remained unmatched. There are 18 residues in the CDR3. CDR3 DNA: TGTGCCAGCAGTGCTGTTAGCGGGGGGGGGAGCTCCTACAATGAGCAGTTCTTC. It translates to CASSAVSGGGSSYNEQFF.